This TCR beta chain comes out of a study of cytomegalovirus exposure and HLA in healthy donors. The PCR contained 60 Vbeta and 13 Jbeta primers. Authors' methods: Roughly 80 million unique TCR beta chains, 9.5 million to 11 million of them shared, were counted by a later analysis. TCRdb keeps only in-frame clones here, not all; method: immunoSEQ multiplex PCR. The V and J calls and the clone size are those of that table, but D and trimming were determined from the DNA. The sample records over 150,000 clones, roughly 80% being singletons. Study-level findings and limits: The classifier was said to identify cytomegalovirus status with high specificity and sensitivity. As immune exposure information, only CMV serostatus was available.

CDR3 length: 15 amino acids. Germline V gene sequence: CDR1 MGHDK, CDR2 SYGVNS. The V end lost 4 bases, the J end lost 1 base, and 12 bases lay between the germline ends. Concerning this clone itself: Its specificity is unknown.

The sequence came from a woman in her twenties or thirties in good health and CMV-seropositive. The rearrangement links TRBV25-1 to TRBJ2-3; possible D gene TRBD2, 6 bases. The sequenced sample consisted of PBMCs. The CDR3 sequence: CASSGSGTGTDTQYF. In DNA, the CDR3 is TGTGCCAGCAGTGGCTCCGGGACTGGCACAGATACGCAGTATTTT.